This entry describes one TCR beta chain. The sample originates from a study of CD8 T cells in Susac syndrome. V lost 6 bases and J 4 bases, leaving 12 bases between the germline ends. The CDR3 runs to 14 residues. CDR1 is SEHNR, CDR2 FQNEAQ, per germline (reference sequence). CD8+ and CD4+ T cells taken from blood had their TCR beta sequenced. The RNA, roughly 0.45 to 1 ug, was put through reverse transcription using random hexamers. TCRdb re-derived calls from the immunoSEQ multiplex PCR reads in MiXCR, one entry per CDR3 protein. Seen here are some 150,000 distinct CDR3 sequences, approximately 95% observed once, and the top ten hold approximately 0.13%.

V is TRBV7-9 and J is TRBJ1-4; D ambiguous. The TCR was taken from a human donor with Susac syndrome. Specimen: CD4+ T cells from PBMCs. The CDR3 reads CASRPTRRNEKLFF. The CDR3 DNA reads as TGTGCCAGCAGACCCACCAGGCGTAATGAAAAACTGTTTTTT.